This T cell receptor (beta chain) was captured by sequencing in a study of CD8+ T cells in alopecia areata. This clone was picked up a small number of times. Extracted from the samples, RNA was reverse transcribed into cDNA to serve as the sequencing template. The assay was immunoSEQ multiplex PCR, and TCRdb's table has in-frame clones only and misses some. The sample yields fewer than 250,000 clones, 50% to 60% seen once. Per germline, CDR1 MNHEY and CDR2 SVGAGI. This CDR3 is 14 amino acids long. The V gene lost 7 bases and the J gene lost 2 bases, with 12 bases spanning the gap. The chain uses TRBV6-5 and TRBJ1-5, with unresolved D. The TCR comes from a human donor with alopecia areata. Sequencing used CD4+ T cells sorted from blood, obtained at week 0. CDR3: CASMPGVGNQPQHF. CDR3 DNA sequence: TGTGCCAGCATGCCCGGGGTTGGCAATCAGCCCCAGCATTTT.